Below are 4 T cell receptor beta chains sequenced from a single sample in a study of Ad26.COV2.S vaccination and SARS-CoV-2 variants. Documented treatment: around 19 received Ad26.COV2.S at low or high dose, single or two shots; a few received placebo; per-sample allocation not given. It was on day 63 after the first vaccine or placebo injection that samples were taken. Repertoires were generated with immunoSEQ multiplex PCR, while TCRdb's copy carries only in-frame clones and drops some. The top ten clones hold less than 2% of a sample with approximately 410,000 clones, 80% to 95% of them seen once. Sample: peripheral blood, taken in a trial of Ad26.COV2.S vaccine versus placebo. All receptors come from a person aged 18-60 years who received the Ad26.COV2.S COVID-19 vaccine or a placebo.

The chain employs TRBV6-2 or TRBV6-3 and TRBJ2-3; the D is unclear. Trimming left V 2 bases short and J 4 bases short, with 7 bases between. CDR1 is MNHEY, CDR2 SVGEGT, per germline. CDR3 length: 13 residues. CDR3 nucleotides: TGTGCCAGCAGTTACGTCACACCAGATACGCAGTATTTT. Protein product: CASSYVTPDTQYF.

The table lists this clone with a count of one. The chain employs TRBV7-9 and TRBJ1-6; no clear D gene. The V and J ends lost 2 bases and 5 bases respectively, with 10 bases between them. This CDR3 is 15 amino acids long. Germline V gene sequence: CDR1 SEHNR, CDR2 FQNEAQ (reference sequence). The CDR3 sequence is CASSLLEGNNSPLHF. As DNA, the CDR3 is TGTGCCAGCAGCTTATTAGAGGGAAATAATTCACCCCTCCACTTT.

The rearrangement uses TRBV19 and TRBJ1-6, with TRBD1 identical over 8 bases. V was pared by 4 bases and J by 6 bases, with 2 bases of the junction left unmatched. The CDR3 totals 14 residues. Looked up from germline, CDR1 is LNHDA and CDR2 is SQIVND (reference sequence). The chain's CDR3 is CASSSTGGNSPLHF. The CDR3 nucleotides read TGTGCCAGTAGTAGTACAGGGGGTAATTCACCCCTCCACTTT.

The chain combines TRBV4-1 with TRBJ2-4, with unresolved D. Trimming pared 1 base from V and 1 base from J, leaving 8 bases between. The CDR3 is made up of 15 amino acids. Germline values: CDR1 MGHRA, CDR2 YSYEKL. Here the CDR3 reads CASSQVDGAKNIQYF. CDR3 DNA sequence: TGCGCCAGCAGCCAAGTCGATGGGGCCAAAAACATTCAGTACTTC.